These 32 T cell receptor beta chains were all obtained from the same sample, sequenced in a study of T cells in Graves' hyperthyroidism and ophthalmopathy (dated by TCRdb to the late 2010s). Library creation used multiplex PCR. For sequencing, an Illumina HiSeq 2000 was employed. The TCR beta CDR3 regions were amplified from the RNA transcripts. A first-round RT-PCR of the TCR CDR3 used the HTBI primer set with the Qiagen OneStep RT-PCR kit. TCRdb cleaned the public reads at Q25 with fastp, built clones with MiXCR and kept in-frame beta chains. Rows with one shared CDR3 protein collapse into an entry with the most common genes and DNA. This sample has 450,000 to 500,000 distinct CDR3 sequences in its table, and roughly 22% of those were observed once. The top ten clones comprise approximately 49% of the sample. The sequencing input was blood. The receptors here all came from a woman aged 70-85 years with Graves' ophthalmopathy.

The genes are TRBV5-1 and TRBJ2-4, with unresolved D. Germline V CDR1 and CDR2: SGHRS, YFSETQ. V lost 8 bases and J lost 5, with 14 bases in between. The CDR3 loop spans 13 amino acids. The CDR3 spells CASRSFLQNIQYF. CDR3 DNA: TGCGCCAGTAGGTCTTTCCTCCAAAACATTCAGTACTTC.

The chain joins TRBV20-1 to TRBJ2-3, with a tentative D call TRBD2 (6 bases). The CDR3 is made up of 14 amino acids. Germline V gene data show CDR1 as DFQATT and CDR2 as SNEGSKA (reference sequence). V lost 5 bases and J 6 bases, leaving 18 bases between the germline ends. DNA of the CDR3: TGCAGTGCTGGGGGGATTTTAGAGCGGGATACGCAGTATTTT. Translated, it gives CSAGGILERDTQYF.

V gene TRBV2 combines with J gene TRBJ1-6; D remains ambiguous. Germline V gene lookup returns CDR1 SNHLY and CDR2 FYNNEI. Trimming cost V 6 bases and J 9 bases, with 18 bases left between them. The CDR3 has 15 amino acids. The CDR3 DNA sequence: TGTGCCAGCAGCGTAGCGAGCGGGATCGGTTCACCCCTCCACTTT. This sequence encodes CASSVASGIGSPLHF.

The chain recombines TRBV12-3 or TRBV12-4 with TRBJ2-2; no clear D gene. V shed 3 bases and J shed 3 bases, with 5 bases lying between them. The CDR3 spans 13 residues. The CDR3: CASSFTDTGELFF. CDR3 coding DNA: TGTGCCAGCAGTTTCACGGACACCGGGGAGCTGTTTTTT.

This clonotype was picked up many times. The chain employs TRBV12-3 or TRBV12-4 and TRBJ2-1; D remains ambiguous. Trimming took 4 bases from V and 5 from J, leaving 9 bases between them. CDR3 length equals 13 residues. CDR3 protein: CASSSLSHNEQFF. The CDR3 DNA reads as TGTGCCAGCAGTTCCCTCTCTCACAATGAGCAGTTCTTC.

The gene calls are TRBV6-2 or TRBV6-3 and TRBJ2-2, with 7 bases aligning to TRBD1. The ends lost 11 bases at V and 1 base at J; junction bases unmatched: 7. Germline lookup yields CDR1 MNHEY and CDR2 SVGEGT. This CDR3 comprises 14 residues. The CDR3 region has the DNA TGTGCCTCGCGCCGGGACAGGAACACCGGGGAGCTGTTTTTT. It is translated as CASRRDRNTGELFF.

This clonotype occurred a few times. The V gene is TRBV6-1, the J gene TRBJ1-2, with 9 bases lining up with TRBD1. The ends lost 5 bases at V and 4 bases at J; junction bases unmatched: 5. Looked up from germline, CDR1 is MNHNS and CDR2 is SASEGT. This CDR3 comprises 14 residues. Here the CDR3 DNA reads TGTGCCAGCAGTCAGAGGGACAGGGCCTATGGCTACACCTTC. This encodes CASSQRDRAYGYTF.

V usage is TRBV19 and J usage is TRBJ2-1; 10 nucleotides agree with TRBD2. Trimming at V came to 3 bases and at J to 6 bases, leaving 2 bases not matched to a gene. Germline V lookup: CDR1 LNHDA, CDR2 SQIVND (reference sequence). The CDR3 totals 14 residues. DNA for the CDR3: TGTGCCAGTAGTATTACTAGCGGGATCAATGAGCAGTTCTTC. This sequence encodes CASSITSGINEQFF.

The chain has TRBV28 and TRBJ2-7; TRBD1 agrees at 8 bases. With V trimmed by 8 bases and J by 3 bases, 3 bases remained unmatched. CDR3 length: 12 residues. CDR1 MDHEN and CDR2 SYDVKM come from the germline V gene. The CDR3 DNA reads TGTGCCAGCGGGACAGGACGCTACGAGCAGTACTTC. It is translated as CASGTGRYEQYF.

Notes on this clonotype: This sequence may be a read error, since a much larger clone differs from it by one base. V and J are TRBV29-1 and TRBJ2-5, with 13 bases matching TRBD2. Germline CDR1 is SQVTM and CDR2 is ANQGSEA. This CDR3 has 17 residues. CDR3 in DNA: TGCAGCGTTGTTAGGACTAGCGGGAGCACTAGTCGGGGGACCGAGTACTTC. Translating it yields CSVVRTSGSTSRGTEYF.

The chain employs TRBV6-1 and TRBJ2-7; D is undetermined. The CDR3 runs to 13 residues. Per the germline V gene, CDR1 is MNHNS and CDR2 is SASEGT. V was shortened by 6 bases and J by 0 bases, with 9 bases between the two germline ends. The CDR3 region has the DNA TGTGCCAGCAGGGCTCCCGTCTCCTACGAGCAGTACTTC. Translation gives CASRAPVSYEQYF.

This clonotype appeared a few times. The chain is built from TRBV20-1 and TRBJ1-2; the D gene is possibly TRBD1 (6 bases). The CDR3 consists of 14 residues. Germline V gives CDR1 DFQATT, CDR2 SNEGSKA (reference sequence). Trimming took 6 bases from V and 2 from J, leaving 16 bases between them. The CDR3 DNA sequence: TGCAGTGCCGCGAACCGGGACACCAACTATGGCTACACCTTC. Translated: CSAANRDTNYGYTF.

The rearrangement links TRBV4-1 to TRBJ2-5, with 7 bases aligning to TRBD1. Trimming at V came to 5 bases and at J to 1 base, leaving 10 bases not matched to a gene. This CDR3 region has 16 residues. Germline CDR1 reads MGHRA; CDR2 reads YSYEKL. CDR3 region: CASSNAGRQGQETQYF. The CDR3 DNA is TGCGCCAGCAGCAACGCAGGAAGACAGGGCCAAGAGACCCAGTACTTC.

This clonotype was found a few times. The chain recombines TRBV6-1 with TRBJ1-2; D is unclear. The CDR3 has 13 residues. Trimming left V 7 bases short and J 0 bases short, with 9 bases between. The germline gives CDR1 MNHNS, CDR2 SASEGT. The CDR3 loop is CASNPGPNYGYTF. CDR3 nucleotide sequence: TGTGCCAGCAACCCGGGTCCTAACTATGGCTACACCTTC.

This clonotype showed up just a few times. This sequence joins TRBV15 and TRBJ2-5; 7 bases map to TRBD1. The CDR3 spans 15 residues. The ends lost 3 bases at V and 1 base at J; junction bases unmatched: 5. Germline V gene sequence: CDR1 LNHNV, CDR2 YYDKDF (reference sequence). The CDR3 spells CATSSHRGFQETQYF. CDR3 in DNA: TGTGCCACCAGCAGTCACAGGGGATTCCAAGAGACCCAGTACTTC.

V usage is TRBV14 and J usage is TRBJ2-7; D uncertain. From germline, CDR1 is SGHDN and CDR2 FVKESK. This CDR3 contains 13 residues. Trimming cost V 4 bases and J 4 bases, with 11 bases left between them. The CDR3 is CASSLRPSYEQYF. CDR3 bases: TGTGCCAGCAGCCTCCGACCCTCATACGAGCAGTACTTC.

The V and J genes are TRBV10-3 and TRBJ2-2; unclear D gene. The CDR3 totals 14 residues. V was cut by 6 bases and J by 3 bases, with 11 bases left in between. Germline loops: CDR1 ENHRY, CDR2 SYGVKD. CDR3 coding DNA: TGTGCCATCAGAACCGACGCGGACACCGGGGAGCTGTTTTTT. Translated, it gives CAIRTDADTGELFF.

This clonotype was found many times. V usage is TRBV9 and J usage is TRBJ2-4, with D perhaps TRBD2 (6 bases). This CDR3 comprises 15 residues. V was pared by 2 bases and J by 0 bases, with 9 bases between. The germline V gene encodes CDR1 SGDLS and CDR2 YYNGEE. The CDR3 nucleotides are TGTGCCAGCAGCGTCGGGAGTATAGCCAAAAACATTCAGTACTTC. Its protein product is CASSVGSIAKNIQYF.

This clonotype was observed a handful of times. This rearrangement joins TRBV6-1 to TRBJ2-5; perhaps TRBD1 as D (6 bases). CDR3 length: 15 amino acids. CDR1 and CDR2 (germline): MNHNS, SASEGT. The ends were cut back, 5 bases at V and 0 bases at J, with 13 bases in the middle. CDR3 nucleotides: TGTGCCAGCAGTATGGACAGCTCATACCAAGAGACCCAGTACTTC. Translation gives CASSMDSSYQETQYF.

This clonotype was observed many times. V is TRBV5-1 and J is TRBJ2-7, with unresolved D. The CDR3 is 12 amino acids. The germline CDR1 and CDR2 sequences are SGHRS and YFSETQ. V shed 1 base and J shed 5 bases, with 7 bases lying between them. The CDR3: CASSLPNDEQYF. Here the CDR3 DNA reads TGCGCCAGCAGCTTGCCGAACGACGAGCAGTACTTC.

This clonotype was detected many times. This chain joins TRBV15 and TRBJ2-1; D is perhaps TRBD2 (6 bases). Trimming left V 4 bases short and J 0 bases short, with 13 bases between. CDR1 and CDR2 (germline): LNHNV, YYDKDF (reference sequence). The CDR3 is 16 residues long. The CDR3 nucleotides are TGTGCCACCAGCAAAGAACGGGGGAGCTCCTACAATGAGCAGTTCTTC. Its protein is CATSKERGSSYNEQFF.

This clonotype was counted many times. The gene calls are TRBV20-1 and TRBJ1-1, with TRBD1 matching over 7 bases. This CDR3 is 13 amino acids long. From germline, CDR1 is DFQATT and CDR2 SNEGSKA (reference sequence). The trim removed 5 bases at V and 1 base at J, leaving 4 bases unmatched. CDR3 sequence reads: CSASRTGNTEAFF. CDR3 sequence (DNA): TGCAGTGCTTCCCGGACAGGGAACACTGAAGCTTTCTTT.

At least ten counts were recorded for this clonotype. CDR3 nucleotide sequence: TGTGCCAGCAGTTTCCAGGTACTAGCTAACTATGGCTACACCTTC. This sequence encodes CASSFQVLANYGYTF. The gene calls are TRBV28 and TRBJ1-2; D is ambiguous. V lost 3 bases and J 0 bases, leaving 11 bases between the germline ends. This CDR3 is built from 15 residues. Germline values: CDR1 MDHEN, CDR2 SYDVKM.

This clonotype was counted many times. V is TRBV2 and J is TRBJ2-7, with D hard to call. Germline assignment: CDR1 SNHLY and CDR2 FYNNEI. The CDR3 consists of 13 residues. Trimming pared 6 bases from V and 4 bases from J, leaving 13 bases between. This CDR3 is CASRTADGYEQYF. The CDR3 DNA reads as TGTGCCAGCAGGACGGCCGACGGGTACGAGCAGTACTTC. Using reference TRBV2 and TRBJ2-7 for the parts outside the CDR3, the full variable domain is EPEVTQTPSHQVTQMGQEVILRCVPISNHLYFYWYRQILGQKVEFLVSFYNNEISEKSEIFDDQFSVERPDGSNFTLKIRSTKLEDSAMYFCASRTADGYEQYFGPGTRLTVT.

This clonotype was counted at least ten times. The chain combines TRBV6-1 with TRBJ2-3, with 7 bases aligning to TRBD1. The ends lost 6 bases at V and 4 bases at J; junction bases unmatched: 10. CDR3 length: 15 residues. Germline-derived CDR1 and CDR2 are MNHNS and SASEGT. DNA of the CDR3: TGTGCCAGCAGGCGACAGGGCTCGGAACCAGATACGCAGTATTTT. Amino acids: CASRRQGSEPDTQYF.

This rearrangement joins TRBV19 to TRBJ2-7; D possibly uses TRBD1 or TRBD2 (5 bases each). Germline V CDR1 and CDR2: LNHDA, SQIVND (reference sequence). Trimming took 6 bases from V and 7 from J, leaving 22 bases between them. The CDR3 is 15 residues long. Here the CDR3 reads CASSPGAAGLKEQYF. The DNA for the CDR3 is TGTGCCAGTAGCCCCGGGGCTGCAGGGCTAAAGGAGCAGTACTTC.

This CDR3 is CASSLAQRQPQHF. Here the CDR3 DNA reads TGTGCCAGCAGTTTAGCGCAGCGACAGCCCCAGCATTTT. V is TRBV12-3 or TRBV12-4 and J is TRBJ1-5; D remains ambiguous. Trimming took 0 bases from V and 7 from J, leaving 7 bases between them. The CDR3 runs to 13 residues.

This clonotype came up a few times. V gene TRBV19 combines with J gene TRBJ2-7; D not certain. Germline CDR1 reads LNHDA; CDR2 reads SQIVND (reference sequence). Trimming shortened V by 6 bases and J by 2 bases, and 11 bases separated the two germline ends. This CDR3 is 13 amino acids long. The CDR3 coding sequence is TGTGCCAGTAGCACGGACGGACCCTACGAGCAGTACTTC. Amino acids: CASSTDGPYEQYF.

This clonotype was picked up many times. The chain combines TRBV20-1 with TRBJ2-3; weak D call: TRBD1 (5 bases). V dropped 3 bases and J dropped 0 bases, with 10 bases sitting between them. The CDR3 contains 14 residues. Germline values: CDR1 DFQATT, CDR2 SNEGSKA (reference sequence). The CDR3 sequence: CSASFQGSTDTQYF. CDR3 DNA sequence: TGCAGTGCTAGCTTTCAGGGTAGCACAGATACGCAGTATTTT.

This clonotype was recorded at least ten times. This chain uses TRBV12-3 or TRBV12-4 with TRBJ1-2, with D perhaps TRBD1 (5 bases). V lost 2 bases, J lost 3 bases, and 10 bases lay in between. The CDR3 runs 14 residues. In DNA, the CDR3 is TGTGCCAGCAGTTTATTGGTCAGGGACTATGGCTACACCTTC. Translated, it gives CASSLLVRDYGYTF.

On this clonotype: A read error is possible here, since a much larger clone lies one base away. This chain joins TRBV2 and TRBJ2-3, with 7 bases that match TRBD1. Germline assignment: CDR1 SNHLY and CDR2 FYNNEI. CDR3 length equals 15 residues. CDR3: CASNPPGQRTDTQYF. The DNA of the CDR3 is TGTGCCAGCAATCCACCGGGACAGCGCACGGATACGCAGTATTTT.

The chain has TRBV11-2 and TRBJ2-2, with 9 nucleotides matching TRBD1. Germline V gene lookup returns CDR1 SGHAT and CDR2 FQNNGV. V gave up 5 bases and J gave up 2 bases; unmatched junction bases: 9. This CDR3 region has 17 residues. CDR3 sequence: CASSNTGTGSNTGELFF. The CDR3 bases are TGTGCCAGCAGCAATACTGGGACAGGGTCCAACACCGGGGAGCTGTTTTTT.